Described below is a single T cell receptor (beta chain) sequence and its context. Its antigen is unknown. These data are taken from a study of somatic mutations in cytotoxic T cells in rheumatoid arthritis. Looking at the study overall: Patient blood (under 33 ml EDTA) was drawn right after diagnosis, before any treatment. Whole-study findings and limits: Age-dependent increases in CD8+ clonality occurred in rheumatoid arthritis patients but not in healthy controls. The clonality of CD8+ T cells was not significantly different between rheumatoid arthritis patients and age-matched healthy controls. A single CD8+ clone exceeded 20% of CD8+ cells in about an eighth of the 65 patients.

Profiled with immunoSEQ multiplex PCR; TCRdb holds only in-frame clones, not every one. Of more than 9,000 clones in the sample, 75% to 80% were seen once. The sequenced sample was CD8+ T cells sorted from blood. The origin of this receptor is an adult with rheumatoid arthritis.

CDR3 protein: CASIQDRGIGNTIYF. Here the CDR3 DNA reads TGTGCCAGCATCCAGGACAGGGGGATTGGAAACACCATATATTTT. The genes are TRBV7-8 and TRBJ1-3; 10 nucleotides agree with TRBD1. CDR3 length: 15 amino acids. Germline V gene lookup returns CDR1 SGHVS and CDR2 FQNEAQ. Trimming took 7 bases from V and 3 from J; bases not matched to a gene: 6.